This T cell receptor (beta chain) is from a study of radiotherapy plus CTLA-4 blockade in lung cancer. Study-level background: Around 20% of enrolled patients responded objectively, and over 30% had disease control. Study outcomes and limitations: Clones of tumor-derived TCRs expanded in blood after radiotherapy plus ipilimumab.

The data were produced by immunoSEQ multiplex PCR, yet TCRdb's version contains in-frame clones alone and is incomplete. The sample lists tens of thousands of clones, around four fifths occurring once. CDR3 length: 15 amino acids. Germline V gene data show CDR1 as SGDLS and CDR2 as YYNGEE. V lost 0 bases, J lost 2 bases, and 10 bases lay in between. With regard to this clone: Its antigen is undetermined.

This sequence joins TRBV9 and TRBJ2-3; no reliable D call. The TCR comes from a human donor with non-small cell lung cancer who had a complete response to radiotherapy plus ipilimumab. The sequencing here drew on peripheral blood, taken from a patient treated with radiotherapy plus ipilimumab. CDR3 sequence: CASSVAPRNTDTQYF. In DNA, the CDR3 is TGTGCCAGCAGCGTAGCCCCCAGGAACACAGATACGCAGTATTTT.